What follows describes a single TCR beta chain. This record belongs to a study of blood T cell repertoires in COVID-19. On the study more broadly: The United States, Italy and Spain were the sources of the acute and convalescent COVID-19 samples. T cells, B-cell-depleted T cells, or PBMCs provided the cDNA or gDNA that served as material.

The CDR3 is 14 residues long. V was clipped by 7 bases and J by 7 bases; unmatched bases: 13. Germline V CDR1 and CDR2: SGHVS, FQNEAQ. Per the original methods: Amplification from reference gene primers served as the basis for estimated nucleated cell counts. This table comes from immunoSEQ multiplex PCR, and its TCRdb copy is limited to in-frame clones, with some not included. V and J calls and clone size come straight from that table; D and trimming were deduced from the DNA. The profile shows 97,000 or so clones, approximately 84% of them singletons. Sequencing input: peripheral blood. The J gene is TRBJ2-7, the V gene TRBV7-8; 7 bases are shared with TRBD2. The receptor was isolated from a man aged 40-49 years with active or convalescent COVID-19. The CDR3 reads CASTLGGSVREQYF. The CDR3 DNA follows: TGTGCCAGCACCCTGGGAGGGAGCGTGAGGGAGCAGTACTTC.